This T cell receptor (beta chain) came from a study of regulatory and conventional T cells in RAG deficiency. Genomic DNA came from blood conventional CD4+ T cells gated CD25-low CD127-high. General study points: Omenn CD25-high CD127-low cells may be activated cells, not true Tregs. Shorter CDR3s in all patient subsets; >75% Treg-Tconv overlap in Omenn.

The data were produced by immunoSEQ multiplex PCR, yet TCRdb's version contains in-frame clones alone and is incomplete. This table holds just over 30,000 clones, approximately 96% found once. About this clone: The target antigen is unknown.

This sample was shared with a second study, whose subject was regulatory T cells. That source adds: Primers: 52 TRBV forward and 13 TRBJ reverse.

Specimen: CD25- CD4+ T cells sorted from blood. This TCR was sampled from a human donor in good health.

The CDR3 bases are TGTGCCAGTAGTATAGATTCCCCCAACAATCAGCCCCAGCATTTT. Protein product: CASSIDSPNNQPQHF. The J gene is TRBJ1-5, the V gene TRBV19; D is undetermined. From germline, CDR1 is LNHDA and CDR2 SQIVND (reference sequence). This CDR3 contains 15 residues. Deletions cut 0 bases from V and 3 bases from J, with 9 bases between.